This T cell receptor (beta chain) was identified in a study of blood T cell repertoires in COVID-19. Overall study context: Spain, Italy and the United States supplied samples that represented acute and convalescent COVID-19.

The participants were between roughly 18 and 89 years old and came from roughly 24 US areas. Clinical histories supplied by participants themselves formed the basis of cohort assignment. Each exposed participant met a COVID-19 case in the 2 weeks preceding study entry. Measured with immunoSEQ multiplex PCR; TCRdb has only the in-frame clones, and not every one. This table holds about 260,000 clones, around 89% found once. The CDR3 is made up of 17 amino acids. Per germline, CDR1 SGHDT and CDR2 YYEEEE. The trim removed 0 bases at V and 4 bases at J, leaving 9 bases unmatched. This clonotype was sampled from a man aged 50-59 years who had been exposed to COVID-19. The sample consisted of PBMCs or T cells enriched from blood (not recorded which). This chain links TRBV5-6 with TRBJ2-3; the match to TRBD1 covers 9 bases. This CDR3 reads CASSLEPGQGFADTQYF. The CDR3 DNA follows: TGTGCCAGCAGCTTGGAACCGGGACAGGGATTCGCAGATACGCAGTATTTT.